The present TCR beta chain was sequenced within a study of blood T cell repertoires in COVID-19. Turning to the study itself: PBMCs, B-cell-depleted T cells, or T cells were the source of the cDNA or gDNA that made up the material.

From germline, CDR1 is SGHDN and CDR2 FVKESK. The CDR3 covers 13 residues. Germline trimming cut 6 bases from V and 6 bases from J; bases unmatched to any gene: 2. Authors' processing steps: Estimation of nucleated cell counts was performed using reference gene primer amplification. The table came from immunoSEQ multiplex PCR; TCRdb's copy has only in-frame clones and leaves some out. V and J calls plus clone size are reproduced from that table; the DNA served to infer D and trimming. The data hold over 60,000 clones, with approximately 84% observed a single time. This clonotype was sampled from a human donor in a cohort sampled during active COVID-19. Input material: peripheral blood. This chain joins TRBV14 and TRBJ2-2; 9 bases match TRBD1. CDR3 bases: TGTGCCAGCAGGGGGACAGGGTCCGGGGAGCTGTTTTTT. Protein: CASRGTGSGELFF.